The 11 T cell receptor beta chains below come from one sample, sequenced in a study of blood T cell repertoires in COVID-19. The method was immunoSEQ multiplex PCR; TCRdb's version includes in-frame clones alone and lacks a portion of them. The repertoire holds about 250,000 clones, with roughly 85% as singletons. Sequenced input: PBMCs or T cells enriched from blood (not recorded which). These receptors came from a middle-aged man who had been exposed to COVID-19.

Written as DNA, the CDR3 is TGTGCCAGCAGTCTACCAGGCGACAGGGGCTTCAGCGGGGAGCTGTTTTTT. Protein: CASSLPGDRGFSGELFF. The chain combines TRBV6-6 with TRBJ2-2; 8 bases match TRBD1. Germline lookup yields CDR1 MNHNY and CDR2 SVGAGI (reference sequence). Germline trimming cut 5 bases from V and 7 bases from J; bases unmatched to any gene: 15. This CDR3 has 17 amino acids.

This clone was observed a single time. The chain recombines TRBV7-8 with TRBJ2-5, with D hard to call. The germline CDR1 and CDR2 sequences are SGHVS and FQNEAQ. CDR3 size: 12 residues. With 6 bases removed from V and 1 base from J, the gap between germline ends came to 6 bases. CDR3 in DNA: TGTGCCAGCAGTAAGCGCCAAGAGACCCAGTACTTC. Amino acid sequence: CASSKRQETQYF.

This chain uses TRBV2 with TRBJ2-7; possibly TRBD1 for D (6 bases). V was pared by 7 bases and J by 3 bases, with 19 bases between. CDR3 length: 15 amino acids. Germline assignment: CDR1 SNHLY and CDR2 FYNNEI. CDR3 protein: CASTPEAGAYYEQYF. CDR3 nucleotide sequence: TGTGCCAGCACGCCCGAGGCAGGGGCTTACTACGAGCAGTACTTC.

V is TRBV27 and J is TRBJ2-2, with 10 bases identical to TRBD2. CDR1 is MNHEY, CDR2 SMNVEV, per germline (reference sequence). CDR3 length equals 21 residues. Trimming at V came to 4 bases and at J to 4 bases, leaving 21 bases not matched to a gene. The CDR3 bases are TGTGCCAGCAGTTCCCCCCCCCGGGGAGCGGGAGGGCCTGGAGGCACCGGGGAGCTGTTTTTT. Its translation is CASSSPPRGAGGPGGTGELFF.

The CDR3 nucleotides are TGTGCCAGCAGCCAACCCGGGACAGGGGGCGAGACCCAGTACTTC. Encoded protein: CASSQPGTGGETQYF. The chain couples TRBV27 to TRBJ2-5, with 12 nucleotides matching TRBD1. With 6 bases clipped from V and 5 bases from J, the junction kept 7 bases outside the gene matches. The CDR3 extends over 15 amino acids. CDR1 MNHEY and CDR2 SMNVEV come from the germline V gene (reference sequence).

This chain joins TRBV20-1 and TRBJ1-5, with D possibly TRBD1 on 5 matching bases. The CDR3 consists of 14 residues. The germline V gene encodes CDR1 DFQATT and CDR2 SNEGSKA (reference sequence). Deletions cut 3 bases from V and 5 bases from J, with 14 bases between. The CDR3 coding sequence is TGCAGTGCTAGTGAGGGGAGACTTGATCAGCCCCAGCATTTT. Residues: CSASEGRLDQPQHF.

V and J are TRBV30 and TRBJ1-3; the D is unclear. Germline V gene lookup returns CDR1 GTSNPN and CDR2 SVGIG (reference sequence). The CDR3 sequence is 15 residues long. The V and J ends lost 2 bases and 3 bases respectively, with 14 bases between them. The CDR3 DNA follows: TGTGCCTGGAGTTTGCGTTCGAGAAGTGGAAACACCATATATTTT. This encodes CAWSLRSRSGNTIYF.

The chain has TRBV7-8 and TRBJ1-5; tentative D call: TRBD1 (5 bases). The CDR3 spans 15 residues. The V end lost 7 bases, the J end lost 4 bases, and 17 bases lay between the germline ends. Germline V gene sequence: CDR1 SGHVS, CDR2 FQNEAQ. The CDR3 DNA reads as TGTGCCAGCACCAAGGGGAGGACGGAGAATCAGCCCCAGCATTTT. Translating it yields CASTKGRTENQPQHF.

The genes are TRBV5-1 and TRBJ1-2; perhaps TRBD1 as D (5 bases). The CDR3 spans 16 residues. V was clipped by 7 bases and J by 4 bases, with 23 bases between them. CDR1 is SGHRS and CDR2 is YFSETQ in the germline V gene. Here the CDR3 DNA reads TGCGCCAGCGCATTGGGGGACTGGGGAAGAGGCTATGGCTACACCTTC. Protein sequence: CASALGDWGRGYGYTF.

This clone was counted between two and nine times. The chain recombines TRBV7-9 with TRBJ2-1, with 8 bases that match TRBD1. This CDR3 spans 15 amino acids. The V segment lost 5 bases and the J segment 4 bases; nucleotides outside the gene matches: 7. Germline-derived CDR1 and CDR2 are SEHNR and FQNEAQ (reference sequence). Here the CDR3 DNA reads TGTGCCAGCAGCGGCCGGGACAGGATATACAATGAGCAGTTCTTC. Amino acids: CASSGRDRIYNEQFF.

CDR3 in DNA: TGTGCCAGCAGCTACACTACAGGGGACTTCCTCACTGAAGCTTTCTTT. This gives the protein CASSYTTGDFLTEAFF. V gene TRBV9 combines with J gene TRBJ1-1; 7 nucleotides align to TRBD1. This CDR3 is 16 amino acids long. Germline V gene sequence: CDR1 SGDLS, CDR2 YYNGEE. With V trimmed by 4 bases and J by 4 bases, 13 bases remained unmatched.